The rows below give T cell receptor beta chains drawn from one sample of a study of cytomegalovirus exposure and HLA in healthy donors. TCRdb's table, derived via immunoSEQ multiplex PCR, lists solely in-frame clones and lacks some. The sample shows 95,000 to 130,000 clones, approximately 70% of them seen only once. The sample consisted of PBMCs. Receptors originate from a woman aged 40-49 years in good health and CMV-seropositive. Each CDR3 is given with its conserved first and last residue. Fields, in order: V gene, D gene, J gene, clone size, CDR3 protein, CDR3 DNA. A D gene is named only where the DNA matches it firmly. Size tells how often a clone was seen (once, few, many) or the class of an expanded clone, and some rows leave it out.

>TRBV5-1|TRBD1|TRBJ2-7|.
CASSTGTGSYEQYF
TGCGCCAGCTCAACCGGGACAGGATCGTACGAGCAGTACTTC
>TRBV6-5|TRBD2|TRBJ2-7|.
CASTMGAGGPYEQYF
TGTGCCAGCACCATGGGCGCGGGAGGGCCTTACGAGCAGTACTTC
>TRBV5-1|.|TRBJ1-1|.
CASSPAGGLEAFF
TGCGCCAGCAGCCCGGCGGGGGGCCTTGAAGCTTTCTTT
>TRBV19|TRBD2|TRBJ2-7|.
CASSSPSGLFYEQYF
TGTGCCAGTAGTAGTCCTAGCGGATTATTCTACGAGCAGTACTTC
>TRBV5-1|TRBD2|TRBJ2-2|few
CASSLLLAGATTGELFF
TGCGCCAGCAGCCTTCTTCTAGCGGGAGCGACTACCGGGGAGCTGTTTTTT
>TRBV4-2|.|TRBJ1-1|.
CASSQERVLTEAFF
TGTGCCAGCAGCCAAGAGAGGGTGCTGACTGAAGCTTTCTTT
>TRBV7-2|.|TRBJ1-1|few
CASSLGVTGNTEAFF
TGTGCCAGCAGCTTAGGCGTGACAGGGAACACTGAAGCTTTCTTT
>TRBV28|TRBD1|TRBJ1-4|few
CASSGTGTGDEKLFF
TGTGCCAGCAGTGGTACCGGGACAGGGGATGAAAAACTGTTTTTT
>TRBV7-7|.|TRBJ2-2|.
CASSLMRVAPEGIQNTGELFF
TGTGCCAGCAGCTTAATGAGGGTAGCTCCGGAGGGAATTCAGAACACCGGGGAGCTGTTTTTT
>TRBV4-1|.|TRBJ2-1|.
CASSQGGVVLYNEQFF
TGCGCCAGCAGCCAAGGGGGGGTAGTCCTATACAATGAGCAGTTCTTC
>TRBV29-1|.|TRBJ1-1|.
CSVLRRGIAPEAFF
TGCAGCGTTCTGCGTCGAGGGATCGCCCCTGAAGCTTTCTTT
>TRBV6-1|.|TRBJ1-1|.
CASSEDIARKAFF
TGTGCCAGCAGTGAAGACATAGCCCGGAAGGCTTTCTTT
>TRBV6-1|.|TRBJ1-2|few
CASSEVMETAYGYTF
TGTGCCAGCAGTGAAGTCATGGAGACAGCCTATGGCTACACCTTC
>TRBV4-1|TRBD1|TRBJ1-4|.
CASSQARGVEKLFF
TGCGCCAGCAGCCAAGCCAGGGGGGTGGAAAAACTGTTTTTT
>TRBV4-3|.|TRBJ1-1|.
CASSQEATWHREAFF
TGCGCCAGCAGCCAAGAGGCCACGTGGCACCGTGAAGCTTTCTTT
>TRBV7-8|TRBD1|TRBJ2-5|few
CASSEPRDRGYQETQYF
TGTGCCAGCAGCGAACCCCGGGACAGGGGCTACCAAGAGACCCAGTACTTC
>TRBV5-1|.|TRBJ2-5|.
CASSATGQGGQETQYF
TGCGCCAGCAGCGCGACGGGACAAGGGGGACAAGAGACCCAGTACTTC
>TRBV25-1|.|TRBJ2-7|.
CASSGAGDTYEQYF
TGTGCCAGCAGCGGGGCTGGGGACACCTACGAGCAGTACTTC
>TRBV7-2|TRBD2|TRBJ2-7|.
CASSLWTSGNYEQYF
TGTGCCAGCAGCTTATGGACTAGCGGGAACTACGAGCAGTACTTC
>TRBV14|.|TRBJ1-1|.
CASSQGVSTEAFF
TGTGCCAGCAGCCAAGGAGTAAGCACTGAAGCTTTCTTT
>TRBV10-3|.|TRBJ2-5|.
CAISESASVQETQYF
TGTGCCATCAGTGAGTCGGCTAGCGTCCAAGAGACCCAGTACTTC
>TRBV19|TRBD2|TRBJ2-7|.
CATQAGGGYEQYF
TGTGCCACACAAGCGGGAGGAGGCTACGAGCAGTACTTC
>TRBV19|TRBD2|TRBJ2-1|.
CASSIGLAFNEQFF
TGTGCCAGTAGTATAGGACTAGCCTTTAATGAGCAGTTCTTC
>TRBV7-6|.|TRBJ2-1|few
CASSLSQRTEQFF
TGTGCCAGCAGCTTATCCCAGCGGACGGAGCAGTTCTTC
>TRBV5-1|.|TRBJ2-7|few
CASSLSIGADAYEQYF
TGCGCCAGCAGCTTGTCCATAGGGGCGGATGCCTACGAGCAGTACTTC
>TRBV6-1|TRBD1|TRBJ1-1|many
CASSVGQGQGLLNTEAFF
TGTGCCAGCAGTGTGGGCCAGGGACAGGGCCTCCTAAACACTGAAGCTTTCTTT
>TRBV4-1|.|TRBJ1-1|few
CASSQEDSLNTEAFF
TGCGCCAGCAGCCAAGAAGACAGCTTGAACACTGAAGCTTTCTTT
>TRBV5-4|TRBD2|TRBJ2-7|.
CASRLAGGPHEQYF
TGTGCCAGCAGATTAGCGGGAGGGCCCCACGAGCAGTACTTC
>TRBV5-5|TRBD1|TRBJ2-7|.
CASSFAGTAYEQYF
TGTGCCAGCAGCTTCGCCGGGACAGCCTACGAGCAGTACTTC
>TRBV10-2|.|TRBJ2-2|.
CASRDSLNTGELFF
TGCGCCAGCAGGGACTCGTTGAACACCGGGGAGCTGTTTTTT
>TRBV6-5|TRBD2|TRBJ2-3|.
CASSYAHSGRRDTQYF
TGTGCCAGCAGTTACGCTCATAGCGGGAGAAGGGATACGCAGTATTTT
>TRBV5-1|TRBD1|TRBJ1-2|.
CASSLTPGGVIGGYTF
TGCGCCAGCAGCTTAACTCCAGGGGGCGTGATCGGAGGCTACACCTTC
>TRBV4-2|TRBD1|TRBJ2-4|.
CASSQEGQGGENIQYF
TGTGCCAGCAGCCAAGAAGGACAGGGGGGGGAAAACATTCAGTACTTC
>TRBV4-2|.|TRBJ2-1|.
CASSQDRGSSYNEQFF
TGTGCCAGCAGCCAAGATCGCGGAAGCTCCTACAATGAGCAGTTCTTC
>TRBV5-4|TRBD2|TRBJ2-7|.
CASSSYIAGEGPPPYEQYF
TGTGCCAGCAGCAGCTACATAGCGGGAGAAGGCCCCCCACCCTACGAGCAGTACTTC
>TRBV7-9|.|TRBJ2-1|few
CASSFTSPPGEQFF
TGTGCCAGCAGCTTTACTTCTCCCCCGGGTGAGCAGTTCTTC
>TRBV5-6|.|TRBJ1-2|.
CASSFSRSQYGYTF
TGTGCCAGCAGCTTCAGCAGGTCGCAGTATGGCTACACCTTC
>TRBV7-9|TRBD1|TRBJ1-4|once
CASSFFTGQATNEKLFF
TGTGCCAGCAGCTTTTTCACTGGACAGGCAACTAATGAAAAACTGTTTTTT
>TRBV5-4|.|TRBJ2-7|.
CASSLYRPGSYEQYF
TGTGCCAGCAGCTTGTATAGGCCAGGCTCGTACGAGCAGTACTTC
>TRBV18|.|TRBJ1-2|few
CASSPTNRDGYTF
TGTGCCAGCTCACCGACAAACAGGGATGGCTACACCTTC
>TRBV7-8|.|TRBJ1-4|.
CASTSSSRGREKLFF
TGTGCCAGCACTTCTTCAAGCAGAGGGCGGGAAAAACTGTTTTTT
>TRBV27|.|TRBJ1-1|.
CAAGSGGVTEAFF
TGTGCCGCCGGCTCCGGGGGAGTGACTGAAGCTTTCTTT
>TRBV27|TRBD1|TRBJ2-7|.
CASSYRTGEYEQYF
TGTGCCAGCAGTTACAGGACAGGGGAATACGAGCAGTACTTC
>TRBV6-5|.|TRBJ1-1|once
CASSPDTENTEAFF
TGTGCCAGCAGTCCCGACACAGAAAACACTGAAGCTTTCTTT